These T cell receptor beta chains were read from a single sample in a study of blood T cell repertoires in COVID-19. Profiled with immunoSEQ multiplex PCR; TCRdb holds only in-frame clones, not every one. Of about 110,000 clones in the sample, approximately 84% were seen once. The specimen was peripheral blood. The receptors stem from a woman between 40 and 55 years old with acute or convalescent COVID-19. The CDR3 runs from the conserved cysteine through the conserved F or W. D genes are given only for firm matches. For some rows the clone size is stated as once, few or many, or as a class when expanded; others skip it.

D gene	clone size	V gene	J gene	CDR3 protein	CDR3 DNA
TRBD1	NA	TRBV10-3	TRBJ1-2	CAISQTGQDYGYTF	TGTGCCATCAGCCAAACGGGACAGGACTATGGCTACACCTTC
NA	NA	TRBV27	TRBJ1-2	CASSSGTLNYGYTF	TGTGCCAGCAGTTCCGGGACACTCAACTATGGCTACACCTTC
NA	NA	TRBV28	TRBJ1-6	CASFASAGRGSPLHF	TGTGCCAGCTTTGCGAGCGCGGGGAGAGGTTCACCCCTCCACTTT
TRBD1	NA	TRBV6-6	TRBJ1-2	CASSLDRGYGYTF	TGTGCCAGCAGCCTGGACAGGGGGTATGGCTACACCTTC
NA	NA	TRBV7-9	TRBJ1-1	CASSLEETVKAFF	TGTGCCAGCAGCTTAGAGGAGACCGTCAAAGCTTTCTTT
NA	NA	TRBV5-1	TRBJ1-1	CASSLVKGITSMAFF	TGCGCCAGCAGCTTGGTGAAGGGGATCACATCGATGGCTTTCTTT
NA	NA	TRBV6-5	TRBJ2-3	CASSSHLRYSTDTQYF	TGTGCCAGCAGTTCCCACTTGCGGTACAGCACAGATACGCAGTATTTT
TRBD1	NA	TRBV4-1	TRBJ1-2	CASSQPKTGLHGYTF	TGCGCCAGCAGCCAACCTAAGACAGGGCTTCATGGCTACACCTTC
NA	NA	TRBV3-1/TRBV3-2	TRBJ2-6	CASSQARPSGANVLTF	TGTGCCAGCAGCCAAGCGCGCCCCTCTGGGGCCAACGTCCTGACTTTC
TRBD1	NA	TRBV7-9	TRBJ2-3	CASGQGTDTQYF	TGTGCCAGTGGACAGGGAACAGATACGCAGTATTTT
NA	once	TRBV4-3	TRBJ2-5	CASSRMEGETQYF	TGCGCCAGCAGCCGGATGGAGGGGGAGACCCAGTACTTC
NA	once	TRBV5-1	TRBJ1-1	CASSFRESGEGTEAFF	TGCGCCAGCAGCTTCCGGGAGTCGGGAGAGGGCACTGAAGCTTTCTTT
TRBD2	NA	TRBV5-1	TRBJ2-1	CASSRTGGGGSYNEQFF	TGCGCCAGCAGCCGTACCGGCGGGGGGGGCTCCTACAATGAGCAGTTCTTC
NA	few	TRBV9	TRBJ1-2	CASSVMAVNYGYTF	TGTGCCAGCAGCGTAATGGCCGTTAACTATGGCTACACCTTC
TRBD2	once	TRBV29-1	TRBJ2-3	CSVGTSGGERAQYF	TGCAGCGTTGGGACTAGCGGGGGAGAGAGGGCGCAGTATTTT
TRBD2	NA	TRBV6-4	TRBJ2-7	CADYVGRGTYEQYF	TGTGCGGATTACGTAGGGAGGGGAACATACGAGCAGTACTTC
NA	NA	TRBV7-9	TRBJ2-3	CASSSRLTDTQYF	TGTGCCAGCAGCTCTCGACTCACAGATACGCAGTATTTT
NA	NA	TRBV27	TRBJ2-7	CASSFQREQYF	TGTGCCAGCAGTTTTCAGCGCGAGCAGTACTTC
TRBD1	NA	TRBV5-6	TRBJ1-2	CASSPFTGGGNYGYTF	TGTGCCAGCAGCCCCTTTACAGGGGGCGGCAACTATGGCTACACCTTC
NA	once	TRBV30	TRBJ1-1	CAWSVLSGSTEAFF	TGTGCCTGGAGTGTACTGTCCGGGAGCACTGAAGCTTTCTTT
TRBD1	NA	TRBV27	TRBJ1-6	CASRGTGDNSPLHF	TGTGCCAGCAGAGGGACAGGGGATAATTCACCCCTCCACTTT
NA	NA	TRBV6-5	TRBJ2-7	CASRAPGDYEQYF	TGTGCCAGCAGAGCCCCAGGGGATTACGAGCAGTACTTC
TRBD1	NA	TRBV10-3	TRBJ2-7	CAISEDRGVREQYF	TGTGCCATCAGTGAAGACAGGGGGGTTCGCGAGCAGTACTTC
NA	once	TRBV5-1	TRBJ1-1	CASSPFPTDGSEAFF	TGCGCCAGCAGCCCCTTCCCGACAGACGGATCGGAAGCTTTCTTT
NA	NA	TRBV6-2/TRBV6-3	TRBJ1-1	CASSYSMPPLEIF	TGTGCCAGCAGTTACTCCATGCCCCCCCTTGAGATCTTT
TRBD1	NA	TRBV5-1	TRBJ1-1	CASSLRQGTEAFF	TGCGCCAGCAGCTTGAGACAGGGAACTGAAGCTTTCTTT
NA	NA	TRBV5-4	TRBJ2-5	CASSPRQSIGTQYF	TGTGCCAGCAGCCCAAGACAGTCTATTGGGACCCAGTACTTC
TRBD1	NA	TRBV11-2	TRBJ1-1	CASSLGLGGTAEAFF	TGTGCCAGCAGCTTAGGCCTAGGGGGCACGGCTGAAGCTTTCTTT
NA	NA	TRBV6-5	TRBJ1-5	CASSNRVWGNQPQHF	TGTGCCAGCAGTAACAGGGTATGGGGCAATCAGCCCCAGCATTTT
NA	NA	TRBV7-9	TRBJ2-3	CASTAWGESTDTQYF	TGTGCCAGCACCGCGTGGGGGGAGAGCACAGATACGCAGTATTTT
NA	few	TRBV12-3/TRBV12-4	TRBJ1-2	CASSLGVVGYTF	TGTGCCAGCAGTTTAGGAGTAGTCGGCTACACCTTC
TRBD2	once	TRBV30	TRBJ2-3	CAFLAGEADTQYF	TGTGCCTTCTTAGCGGGGGAGGCAGATACGCAGTATTTT
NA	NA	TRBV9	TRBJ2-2	CASSARGVANTGELFF	TGTGCCAGCAGCGCCAGGGGGGTAGCGAACACCGGGGAGCTGTTTTTT
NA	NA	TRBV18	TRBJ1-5	CASSPPSRSNQPQHF	TGTGCCAGCTCACCACCCAGCAGGAGCAATCAGCCCCAGCATTTT
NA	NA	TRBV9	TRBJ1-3	CASSVESGGATGNTIYF	TGTGCCAGCAGCGTAGAGTCGGGAGGGGCGACAGGAAACACCATATATTTT
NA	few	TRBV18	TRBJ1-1	CASSPQGGNTEAFF	TGTGCCAGCTCCCCCCAGGGCGGGAACACTGAAGCTTTCTTT
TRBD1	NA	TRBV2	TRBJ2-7	CASSVTGVNEQYF	TGTGCCAGCAGTGTTACAGGGGTCAACGAGCAGTACTTC
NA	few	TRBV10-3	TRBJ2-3	CAIGGADTQYF	TGTGCCATCGGAGGGGCAGATACGCAGTATTTT
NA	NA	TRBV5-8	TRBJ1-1	CASSLGRANTEAFF	TGTGCCAGCAGCTTGGGGAGGGCGAACACTGAAGCTTTCTTT
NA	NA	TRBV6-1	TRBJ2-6	CASSERGQPSGANVLTF	TGTGCCAGCAGTGAAAGGGGACAACCCTCTGGGGCCAACGTCCTGACTTTC
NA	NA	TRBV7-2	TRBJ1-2	CASSFAQGGGYTF	TGTGCCAGCAGCTTCGCGCAGGGAGGTGGCTACACCTTC
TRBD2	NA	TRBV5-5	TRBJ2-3	CASSLAWRRVGGAKDTQYF	TGTGCCAGCAGCTTGGCCTGGCGTCGGGTCGGGGGGGCCAAAGATACGCAGTATTTT
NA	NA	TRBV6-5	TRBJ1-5	CARRGGAIKAQHF	TGTGCCAGAAGGGGGGGGGCCATCAAGGCCCAGCATTTT
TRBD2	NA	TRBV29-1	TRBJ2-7	CSVQQSWSGASEQYF	TGCAGCGTTCAACAGTCTTGGAGCGGGGCCAGCGAGCAGTACTTC
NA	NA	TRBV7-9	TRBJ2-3	CASRNGDTDTQYF	TGTGCCAGCAGAAACGGAGACACAGATACGCAGTATTTT
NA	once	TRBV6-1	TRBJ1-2	CASSEVGGFGYTF	TGTGCCAGCAGTGAAGTCGGAGGGTTTGGCTACACCTTC
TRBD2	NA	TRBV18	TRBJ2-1	CASSPRRGYNEQFF	TGTGCCAGCTCACCACGGCGGGGGTACAATGAGCAGTTCTTC